Sequencing of this T cell receptor (beta chain) was carried out in a study of blood T cell repertoires in COVID-19. Germline V gene sequence: CDR1 SGHNT, CDR2 YENEEA. There are 14 residues in the CDR3. The V end lost 5 bases, the J end lost 1 base, and 11 bases lay between the germline ends. The protocol was immunoSEQ multiplex PCR, while the TCRdb copy is restricted to in-frame clones and leaves out a portion. The sample consists of 360,000 or so clones, about nine tenths of them appearing once. This TCR came from a woman aged 30 to 39 who had been exposed to COVID-19. The sequenced material came from PBMCs or T cells enriched from blood (not recorded which). The genes are TRBV11-3 and TRBJ1-1; D is uncertain. This CDR3 is CASSPGRGNTEAFF. The CDR3, as DNA: TGTGCCAGCAGCCCCGGGAGAGGGAACACTGAAGCTTTCTTT.